The source of this T cell receptor beta chain is a study of T cell responses to AZD1222 COVID-19 vaccine. Regarding the study as a whole: Every sample of the repertoires postdated the peak T cell response.

Libraries were prepared by immunoSEQ multiplex PCR; TCRdb keeps only in-frame clonotypes and omits some of them. Among 35,000 to 50,000 clones listed, approximately 88% were seen once. With respect to this clone: Its antigen is currently unknown.

V gave up 5 bases and J gave up 0 bases, with 8 bases separating them. The V gene's germline CDR1 is SEHNR and CDR2 FQNEAQ (reference sequence). The CDR3 spans 13 residues. This chain links TRBV7-9 with TRBJ2-7; unclear D gene. Sample: peripheral blood, taken 28 days after the second AZD1222 dose. This sequence originates from an adult who received the AZD1222 COVID-19 vaccine. DNA for the CDR3: TGTGCCAGCAGCCCCAAGAGCTCCTACGAGCAGTACTTC. Its translation is CASSPKSSYEQYF. Together with reference TRBV7-9 and TRBJ2-7, the CDR3 gives the full variable domain: DTGVSQNPRHKITKRGQNVTFRCDPISEHNRLYWYRQTLGQGPEFLTYFQNEAQLEKSRLLSDRFSAERPKGSFSTLEIQRTEQGDSAMYLCASSPKSSYEQYFGPGTRLTVT.